Described below is a single TCR beta chain sequence and its context. Its antigen remains unidentified. The assay was run at survey level. Assay: immunoSEQ multiplex PCR; the TCRdb copy retains only in-frame clones and omits some. The table has 35,000 or so clones, 88% seen once; the top ten hold approximately 1%. This entry comes from a study of STAT5B mutations in CD4+ large granular lymphocyte leukemia. For the study at large: The CDR3 'QG' motif was associated with a particular HLA allele among healthy donors. Notes on the study in general: About a quarter of private leukemic clonotypes occurred rarely in other patients' non-leukemic repertoires. Patient CD4-sorted repertoires stayed more clonal than healthy ones after leukemic-clone removal.

The CDR3 is 15 residues long. Per the germline V gene, CDR1 is SGHNT and CDR2 is YENEEA. V was cut by 5 bases and J by 0 bases, with 10 bases left in between. The sequence came from a human donor in good health. This chain connects TRBV11-3 to TRBJ1-4; tentative D call: TRBD1 (6 bases). The sample consisted of CD4+ T cells from blood buffy coats. The CDR3 bases are TGTGCCAGCAGCCGAGGGGGAACAACTAATGAAAAACTGTTTTTT. This gives the protein CASSRGGTTNEKLFF. The full variable domain, rest sourced from reference TRBV11-3 and TRBJ1-4, is EAGVVQSPRYKIIEKKQPVAFWCNPISGHNTLYWYLQNLGQGPELLIRYENEEAVDDSQLPKDRFSAERLKGVDSTLKIQPAELGDSAVYLCASSRGGTTNEKLFFGSGTQLSVL.